The 11 T cell receptor beta chains below were found in one sample sequenced in a study of T cell responses to AZD1222 COVID-19 vaccine. Measured with immunoSEQ multiplex PCR; TCRdb has only the in-frame clones, and not every one. This sample has 100,000 to 120,000 clones, with approximately 89% found just once. Material: peripheral blood, obtained 28 days after the second AZD1222 dose. The receptors were sampled from an adult who received the AZD1222 COVID-19 vaccine.

The chain joins TRBV9 to TRBJ2-2; no definite D call. The CDR3 contains 16 residues. Germline loops: CDR1 SGDLS, CDR2 YYNGEE. V was cut by 0 bases and J by 4 bases, with 13 bases left in between. CDR3 region: CASSVGTHGFTGELFF. CDR3 sequence (DNA): TGTGCCAGCAGCGTAGGTACTCACGGCTTCACCGGGGAGCTGTTTTTT.

J is TRBJ1-6 and V is TRBV2, with D perhaps TRBD1 (6 bases). The CDR3 spans 16 residues. From germline, CDR1 is SNHLY and CDR2 FYNNEI. V was trimmed by 4 bases and J by 3 bases, leaving 13 bases between them. DNA of the CDR3: TGTGCCAGCAGTGCCGAACAGGGTTTCTATAATTCACCCCTCCACTTT. It encodes CASSAEQGFYNSPLHF.

This rearrangement joins TRBV2 to TRBJ2-4; weak D call: TRBD2 (5 bases). Trimming pared 2 bases from V and 6 bases from J, leaving 11 bases between. The CDR3 runs 14 residues. Germline V gene data show CDR1 as SNHLY and CDR2 as FYNNEI. The CDR3 here is CASSEKVGRNIQYF. The CDR3 coding sequence is TGTGCCAGCAGTGAAAAAGTGGGGAGAAACATTCAGTACTTC.

The rearrangement links TRBV3-1 (or the pseudogene TRBV3-2) to TRBJ1-2; D is ambiguous. Trimming stripped 2 bases from V and 3 bases from J, with 4 bases between. The CDR3 extends over 12 amino acids. Per germline, CDR1 LGHDT and CDR2 YNNKEL (reference sequence). The CDR3, as DNA: TGTGCCAGCAGCCAAAGCGACTATGGCTACACCTTC. Translation: CASSQSDYGYTF.

DNA for the CDR3: TGTGCCAGCAGTCTCGGGGAGAACACTGAAGCTTTCTTT. The encoded protein is CASSLGENTEAFF. The genes are TRBV6-2 or TRBV6-3 and TRBJ1-1; D not resolved. V dropped 5 bases and J dropped 1 base, with 8 bases sitting between them. The CDR3 spans 13 residues. Germline CDR1 and CDR2: MNHEY and SVGEGT.

The CDR3 spells CATSGQGDYGYTF. CDR3 DNA sequence: TGTGCCACTTCGGGACAGGGTGACTATGGCTACACCTTC. This chain joins TRBV19 and TRBJ1-2, with 9 bases that match TRBD1. From germline, CDR1 is LNHDA and CDR2 SQIVND (reference sequence). V lost 10 bases and J lost 3; bases outside the gene matches: 6. The CDR3 contains 13 residues.

This sequence joins TRBV3-1 (or the pseudogene TRBV3-2) and TRBJ2-1; maybe TRBD1 (5 bases). Germline V lookup: CDR1 LGHDT, CDR2 YNNKEL (reference sequence). CDR3 length: 15 residues. Trimming stripped 3 bases from V and 0 bases from J, with 9 bases between. CDR3 residues: CASSQQGSSYNEQFF. The CDR3 DNA is TGTGCCAGCAGCCAGCAGGGTAGCTCCTACAATGAGCAGTTCTTC.

The rearrangement links TRBV20-1 to TRBJ1-1; tentative D call: TRBD1 (5 bases). Between the trimmed V and J ends, which lost 4 bases and 11 bases, there was a span of 14 bases. The CDR3 is made up of 11 amino acids. Germline CDR1 reads DFQATT; CDR2 reads SNEGSKA (reference sequence). The CDR3 here is CSATGAFGAFF. In nucleotides, the CDR3 is TGCAGTGCTACCGGGGCATTCGGGGCTTTCTTT.

V usage is TRBV5-6 and J usage is TRBJ2-7; D unclear. CDR3 length equals 15 residues. The V end was cut by 5 bases, the J end by 0 bases, with 15 bases between. Germline-derived CDR1 and CDR2 are SGHDT and YYEEEE. This CDR3 is CASRPRRISSYEQYF. In DNA form, the CDR3 reads TGTGCCAGCAGGCCAAGACGGATTAGCTCCTACGAGCAGTACTTC. The variable domain in full, completed from reference TRBV5-6 and TRBJ2-7, reads DAGVTQSPTHLIKTRGQQVTLRCSPKSGHDTVSWYQQALGQGPQFIFQYYEEEERQRGNFPDRFSGHQFPNYSSELNVNALLLGDSALYLCASRPRRISSYEQYFGPGTRLTVT.

The rearrangement links TRBV2 to TRBJ1-4; possibly TRBD1 for D (5 bases). V was cut by 2 bases and J by 7 bases, with 11 bases left in between. The CDR3 loop spans 14 amino acids. Per the germline V gene, CDR1 is SNHLY and CDR2 is FYNNEI. The CDR3 protein is CASSEWGRGEKLFF. Here the CDR3 DNA reads TGTGCCAGCAGTGAATGGGGGAGAGGTGAAAAACTGTTTTTT.

V gene TRBV5-6 combines with J gene TRBJ2-7; D not resolved. The V and J ends lost 3 bases and 2 bases respectively, with 3 bases between them. Germline CDR1 SGHDT, CDR2 YYEEEE. The CDR3 contains 11 residues. CDR3 bases: TGTGCCAGCAGCTCCGCCTACGAGCAGTACTTC. Its protein is CASSSAYEQYF.